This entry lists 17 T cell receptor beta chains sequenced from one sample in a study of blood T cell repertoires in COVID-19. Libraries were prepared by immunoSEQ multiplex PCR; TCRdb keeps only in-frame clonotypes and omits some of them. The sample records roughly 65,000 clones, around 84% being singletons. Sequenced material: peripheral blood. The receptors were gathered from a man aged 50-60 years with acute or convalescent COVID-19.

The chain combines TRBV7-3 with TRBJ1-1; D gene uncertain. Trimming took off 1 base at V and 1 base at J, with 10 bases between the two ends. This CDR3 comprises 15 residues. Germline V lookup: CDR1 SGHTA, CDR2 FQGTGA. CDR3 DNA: TGTGCCAGCAGCTTAAGAGGCGGGCCGAACACTGAAGCTTTCTTT. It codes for CASSLRGGPNTEAFF.

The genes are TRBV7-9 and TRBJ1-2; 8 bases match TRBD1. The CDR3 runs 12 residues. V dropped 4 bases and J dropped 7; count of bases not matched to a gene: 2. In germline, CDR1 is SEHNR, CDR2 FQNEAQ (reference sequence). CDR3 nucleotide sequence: TGTGCCAGCAGCTACGACAGGGGTGGCTACACCTTC. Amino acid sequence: CASSYDRGGYTF. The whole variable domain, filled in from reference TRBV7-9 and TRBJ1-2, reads DTGVSQNPRHKITKRGQNVTFRCDPISEHNRLYWYRQTLGQGPEFLTYFQNEAQLEKSRLLSDRFSAERPKGSFSTLEIQRTEQGDSAMYLCASSYDRGGYTFGSGTRLTVV.

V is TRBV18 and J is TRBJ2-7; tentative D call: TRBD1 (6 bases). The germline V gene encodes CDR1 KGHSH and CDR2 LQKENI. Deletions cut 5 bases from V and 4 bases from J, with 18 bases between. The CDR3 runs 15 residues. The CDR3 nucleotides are TGTGCCAGCTCAATTCGATCAGGGGTAGGGTACGAGCAGTACTTC. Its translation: CASSIRSGVGYEQYF.

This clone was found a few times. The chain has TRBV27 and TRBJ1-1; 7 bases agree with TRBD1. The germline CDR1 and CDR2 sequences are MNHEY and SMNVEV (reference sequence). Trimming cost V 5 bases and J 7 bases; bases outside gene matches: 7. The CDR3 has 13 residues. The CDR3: CASSQGGLVEAFF. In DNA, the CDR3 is TGTGCCAGCAGTCAGGGGGGTTTGGTTGAAGCTTTCTTT.

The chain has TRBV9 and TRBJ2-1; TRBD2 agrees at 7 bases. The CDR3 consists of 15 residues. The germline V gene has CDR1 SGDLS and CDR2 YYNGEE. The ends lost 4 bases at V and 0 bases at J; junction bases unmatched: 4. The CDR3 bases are TGTGCCAGCAGCACAAGCGGGAACTCCTACAATGAGCAGTTCTTC. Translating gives CASSTSGNSYNEQFF.

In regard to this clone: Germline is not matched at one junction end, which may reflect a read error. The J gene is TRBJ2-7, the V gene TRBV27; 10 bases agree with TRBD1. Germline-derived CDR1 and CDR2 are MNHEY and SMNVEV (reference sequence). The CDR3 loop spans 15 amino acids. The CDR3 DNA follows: TGTGCCAGCAGTCCATGGGACAGGGGATCCTCCGAGCAGTACTTC. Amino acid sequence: CASSPWDRGSSEQYF.

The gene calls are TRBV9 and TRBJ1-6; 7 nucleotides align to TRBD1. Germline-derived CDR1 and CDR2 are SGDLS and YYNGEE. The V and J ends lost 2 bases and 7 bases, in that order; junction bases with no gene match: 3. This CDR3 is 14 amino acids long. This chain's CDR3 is CASSVSGGNSPLHF. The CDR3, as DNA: TGTGCCAGCAGCGTCTCAGGGGGAAATTCACCCCTCCACTTT.

This CDR3 reads CSASFLRNYGYTF. CDR3 sequence (DNA): TGCAGTGCTAGTTTTCTGAGGAACTATGGCTACACCTTC. The chain has TRBV20-1 and TRBJ1-2, with D hard to call. The V end was cut by 3 bases, the J end by 2 bases, with 10 bases between. Germline assignment: CDR1 DFQATT and CDR2 SNEGSKA (reference sequence). The CDR3 is 13 amino acids.

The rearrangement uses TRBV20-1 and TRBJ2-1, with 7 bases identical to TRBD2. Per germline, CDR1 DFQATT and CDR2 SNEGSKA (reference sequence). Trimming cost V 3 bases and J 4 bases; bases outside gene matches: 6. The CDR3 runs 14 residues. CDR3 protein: CSASRGGPYNEQFF. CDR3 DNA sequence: TGCAGTGCTAGTCGCGGGGGACCTTACAATGAGCAGTTCTTC.

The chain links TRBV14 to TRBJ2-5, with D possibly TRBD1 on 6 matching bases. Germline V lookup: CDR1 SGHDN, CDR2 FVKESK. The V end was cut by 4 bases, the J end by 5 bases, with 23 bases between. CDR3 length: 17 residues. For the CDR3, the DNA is TGTGCCAGCAGCCCTAGGCAGGGGTTGATTTTGGAGGAGACCCAGTACTTC. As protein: CASSPRQGLILEETQYF.

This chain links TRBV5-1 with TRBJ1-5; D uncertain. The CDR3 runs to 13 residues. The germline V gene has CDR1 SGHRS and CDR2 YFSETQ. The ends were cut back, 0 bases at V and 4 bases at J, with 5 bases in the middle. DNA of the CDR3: TGCGCCAGCAGCTTGGGGCAGAATCAGCCCCAGCATTTT. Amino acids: CASSLGQNQPQHF.

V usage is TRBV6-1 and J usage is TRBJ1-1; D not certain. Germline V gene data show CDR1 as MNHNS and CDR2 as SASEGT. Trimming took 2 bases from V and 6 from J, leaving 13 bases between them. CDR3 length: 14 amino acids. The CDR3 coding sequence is TGTGCCAGCAGTGAACGTCCGGGGAAGGCTGAAGCTTTCTTT. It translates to CASSERPGKAEAFF.

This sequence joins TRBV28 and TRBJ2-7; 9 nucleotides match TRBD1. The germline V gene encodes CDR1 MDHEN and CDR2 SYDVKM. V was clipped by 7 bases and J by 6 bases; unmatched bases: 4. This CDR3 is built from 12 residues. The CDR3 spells CASTQTGGEQYF. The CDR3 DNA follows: TGTGCCAGCACCCAGACAGGGGGCGAGCAGTACTTC.

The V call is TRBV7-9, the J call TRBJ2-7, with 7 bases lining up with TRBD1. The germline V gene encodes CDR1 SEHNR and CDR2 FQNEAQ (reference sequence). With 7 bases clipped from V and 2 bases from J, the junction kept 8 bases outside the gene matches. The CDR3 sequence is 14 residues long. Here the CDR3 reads CASTTQGFPYEQYF. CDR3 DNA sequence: TGTGCCAGCACCACACAGGGGTTTCCCTACGAGCAGTACTTC.

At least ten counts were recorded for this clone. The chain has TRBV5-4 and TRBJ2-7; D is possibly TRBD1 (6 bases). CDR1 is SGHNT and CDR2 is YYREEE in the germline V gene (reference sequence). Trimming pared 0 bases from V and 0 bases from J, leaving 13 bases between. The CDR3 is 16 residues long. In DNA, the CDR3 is TGTGCCAGCAGCTTGGCCTGGGGGCCCAGCTCCTACGAGCAGTACTTC. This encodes CASSLAWGPSSYEQYF.

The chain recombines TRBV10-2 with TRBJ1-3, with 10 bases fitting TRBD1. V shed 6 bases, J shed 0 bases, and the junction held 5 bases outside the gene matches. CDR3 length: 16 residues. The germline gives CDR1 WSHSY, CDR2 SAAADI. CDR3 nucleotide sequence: TGCGCCAGCAGACCGGGACAGGGGATCTCTGGAAACACCATATATTTT. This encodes CASRPGQGISGNTIYF.

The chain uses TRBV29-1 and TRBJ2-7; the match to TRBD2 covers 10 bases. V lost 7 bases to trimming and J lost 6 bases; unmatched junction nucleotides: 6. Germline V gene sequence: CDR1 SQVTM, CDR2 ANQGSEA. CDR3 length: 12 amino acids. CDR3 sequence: CSGSSGSSEQYF. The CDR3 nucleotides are TGCAGCGGGTCTAGCGGGAGTTCCGAGCAGTACTTC.